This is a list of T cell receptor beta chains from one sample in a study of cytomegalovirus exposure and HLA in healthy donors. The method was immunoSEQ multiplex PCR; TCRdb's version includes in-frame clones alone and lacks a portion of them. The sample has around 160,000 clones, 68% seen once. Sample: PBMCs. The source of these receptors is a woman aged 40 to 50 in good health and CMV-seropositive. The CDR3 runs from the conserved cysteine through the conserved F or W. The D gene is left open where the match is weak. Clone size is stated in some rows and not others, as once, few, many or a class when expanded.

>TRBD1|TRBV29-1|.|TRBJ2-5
CSVDGDRGSETQYF
TGCAGCGTTGATGGGGACAGGGGTTCCGAGACCCAGTACTTC
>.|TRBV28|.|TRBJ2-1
CASSTPGYNEQFF
TGTGCCAGCAGTACTCCAGGGTACAATGAGCAGTTCTTC
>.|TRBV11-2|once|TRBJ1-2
CASSLEARIYGYTF
TGTGCCAGCAGCTTAGAGGCCAGAATCTATGGCTACACCTTC
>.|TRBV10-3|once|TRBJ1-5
CAIGLSPQPQHF
TGTGCCATCGGTTTGAGCCCCCAGCCCCAGCATTTT
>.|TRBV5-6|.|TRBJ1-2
CASSFSPGGGRNGYTF
TGTGCCAGCAGCTTTTCCCCGGGAGGGGGACGCAATGGCTACACCTTC
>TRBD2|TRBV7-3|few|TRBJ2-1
CASSGGSTYNEQFF
TGTGCCAGCAGCGGCGGGAGTACCTACAATGAGCAGTTCTTC
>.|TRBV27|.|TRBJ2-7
CASSRVGAGARGEQYF
TGTGCCAGCAGTCGGGTGGGGGCTGGGGCTAGAGGCGAGCAGTACTTC
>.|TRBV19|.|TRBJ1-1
CASRPNKNTEAFF
TGTGCCAGTAGACCAAACAAGAACACTGAAGCTTTCTTT
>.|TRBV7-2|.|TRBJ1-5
CASSLGAGGDQPQHF
TGTGCCAGCAGCTTAGGCGCGGGGGGGGATCAGCCCCAGCATTTT
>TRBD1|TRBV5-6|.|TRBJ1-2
CASSLGAGGGGYTF
TGTGCCAGCAGCTTGGGGGCAGGGGGCGGTGGCTACACCTTC
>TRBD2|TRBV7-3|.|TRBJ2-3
CASSRGLAGGPDTQYF
TGTGCCAGCAGCAGAGGACTAGCGGGAGGGCCCGATACGCAGTATTTT
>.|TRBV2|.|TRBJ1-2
CASSENQGMNYGYTF
TGTGCCAGCAGTGAAAACCAGGGGATGAACTATGGCTACACCTTC
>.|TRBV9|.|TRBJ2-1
CASSVGPGLPGLNEQFF
TGTGCCAGCAGCGTAGGGCCTGGGCTACCAGGGCTCAATGAGCAGTTCTTC
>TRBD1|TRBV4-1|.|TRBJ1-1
CASSQVPLAGGSAFF
TGCGCCAGCAGCCAAGTCCCTCTGGCAGGGGGCTCGGCTTTCTTT
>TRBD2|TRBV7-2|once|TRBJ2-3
CASSLSGTRPDTQYF
TGTGCCAGCAGCTTATCCGGGACTAGGCCAGATACGCAGTATTTT
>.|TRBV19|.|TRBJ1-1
CASSERLNTEAFF
TGTGCCAGTAGTGAGAGGCTGAACACTGAAGCTTTCTTT
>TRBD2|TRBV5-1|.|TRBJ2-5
CASSLALAGGLETQYF
TGCGCCAGCAGCTTGGCCCTAGCGGGAGGTTTGGAGACCCAGTACTTC
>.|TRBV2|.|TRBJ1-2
CASRDSANYGYTF
TGTGCCAGCAGAGACAGTGCAAACTATGGCTACACCTTC
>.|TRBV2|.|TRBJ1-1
CASSETGMAEAFF
TGTGCCAGCAGTGAAACGGGGATGGCTGAAGCTTTCTTT
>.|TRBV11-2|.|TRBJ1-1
CASSLNLNTEAFF
TGTGCCAGCAGCTTAAACTTGAACACTGAAGCTTTCTTT
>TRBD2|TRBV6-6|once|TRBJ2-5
CASSVSGSGETQYF
TGTGCCAGCAGCGTTAGCGGGAGTGGAGAGACCCAGTACTTC
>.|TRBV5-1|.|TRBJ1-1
CASFPTGNTEAFF
TGCGCCAGCTTTCCCACAGGGAACACTGAAGCTTTCTTT
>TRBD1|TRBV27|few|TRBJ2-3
CASRVLGGANTQYF
TGTGCCAGCAGAGTTCTAGGGGGCGCGAATACGCAGTATTTT
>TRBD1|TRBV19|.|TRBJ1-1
CASKGQGAMNTEAFF
TGTGCCAGTAAGGGTCAGGGGGCGATGAACACTGAAGCTTTCTTT
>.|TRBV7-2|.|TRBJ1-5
CASSSSPDSYNQPQNF
TGTGCCAGCAGCTCTAGCCCCGACTCTTACAATCAGCCCCAGAATTTT
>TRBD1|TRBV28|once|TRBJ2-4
CASSGTGWAKNIQYF
TGTGCCAGCAGTGGGACAGGTTGGGCCAAAAACATTCAGTACTTC
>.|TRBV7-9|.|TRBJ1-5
CASSLGGGGSNQPQHF
TGTGCCAGCAGCTTAGGGGGGGGAGGTAGCAATCAGCCCCAGCATTTT
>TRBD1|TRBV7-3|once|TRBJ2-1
CASSLSGTGDEQFF
TGTGCCAGCAGCTTATCCGGGACAGGGGATGAGCAGTTCTTC
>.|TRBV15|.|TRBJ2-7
CATSSLGQLWEQYF
TGTGCCACCAGCAGCTTAGGACAACTTTGGGAGCAGTACTTC
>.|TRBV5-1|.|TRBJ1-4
CASSLAVPTNEKLFF
TGCGCCAGCAGCTTGGCAGTACCAACTAATGAAAAACTGTTTTTT
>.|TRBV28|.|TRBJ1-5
CASSFPGQSDQPQHF
TGTGCCAGCAGTTTCCCAGGGCAGTCAGATCAGCCCCAGCATTTT
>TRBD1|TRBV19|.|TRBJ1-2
CASRGTVYGYTF
TGTGCCAGTAGGGGGACAGTATATGGCTACACCTTC
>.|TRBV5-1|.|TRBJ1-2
CASSLQGKANYGYTF
TGCGCCAGCAGCTTGCAGGGAAAGGCTAACTATGGCTACACCTTC
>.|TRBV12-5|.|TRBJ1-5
CASGGTTGIGHF
TGTGCTAGTGGTGGAACAACAGGGATAGGGCATTTT
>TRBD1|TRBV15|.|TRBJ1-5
CATSRATGANNQPQHF
TGTGCCACCAGCAGAGCGACAGGGGCCAACAATCAGCCCCAGCATTTT
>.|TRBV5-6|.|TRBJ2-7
CASSSGGPYEQYF
TGTGCCAGCAGCTCCGGGGGGCCCTACGAGCAGTACTTC
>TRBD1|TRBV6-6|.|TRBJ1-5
CASSKGAHSNQPQHF
TGTGCCAGCAGTAAGGGGGCGCATAGCAATCAGCCCCAGCATTTT
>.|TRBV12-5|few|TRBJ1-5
CASGSGQPQHF
TGTGCTAGTGGTTCGGGACAGCCCCAGCATTTT
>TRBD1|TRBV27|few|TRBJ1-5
CASSLGQGPSSNQPQNF
TGTGCCAGCAGTTTGGGACAGGGGCCCTCGAGCAATCAGCCCCAGAATTTT
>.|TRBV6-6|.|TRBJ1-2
CASSYASGYGYTF
TGTGCCAGCAGTTACGCATCAGGGTACGGCTACACCTTC
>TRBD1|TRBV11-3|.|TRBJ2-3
CASSGQDTDTQYF
TGTGCCAGCAGCGGACAGGACACAGATACGCAGTATTTT
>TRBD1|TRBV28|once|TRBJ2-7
CASSSPGQGTDEQYF
TGTGCCAGCAGTTCCCCGGGACAGGGGACGGACGAGCAGTACTTC
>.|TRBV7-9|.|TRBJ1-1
CASQKNTEAFF
TGTGCCAGCCAGAAGAACACTGAAGCTTTCTTT
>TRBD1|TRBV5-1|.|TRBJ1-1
CASSPDRGLAGTEAFF
TGCGCCAGCAGCCCGGACAGGGGTTTGGCTGGCACTGAAGCTTTCTTT
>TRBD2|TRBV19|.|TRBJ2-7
CASTGTSASYEQYF
TGTGCCAGTACCGGGACTAGCGCTTCCTACGAGCAGTACTTC
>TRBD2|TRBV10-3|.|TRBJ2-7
CAISEGGGVDEQYF
TGTGCCATCAGTGAGGGGGGAGGGGTTGACGAGCAGTACTTC
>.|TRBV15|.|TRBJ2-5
CATSRDRGTETQYF
TGTGCCACCAGCAGAGATCGGGGAACGGAGACCCAGTACTTC
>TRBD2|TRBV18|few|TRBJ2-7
CASSSSGGPYEQYF
TGTGCCAGCTCCTCTAGCGGAGGCCCTTACGAGCAGTACTTC
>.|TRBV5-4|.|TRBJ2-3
CASSYPVESDTQYF
TGTGCCAGCAGCTACCCCGTTGAGTCGGATACGCAGTATTTT
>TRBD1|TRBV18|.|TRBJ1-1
CASSPLDRGPGEAFF
TGTGCCAGCTCACCACTGGACAGGGGCCCCGGGGAAGCTTTCTTT
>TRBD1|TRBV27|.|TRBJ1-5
CASSKQGQINQPQHF
TGTGCCAGCAGTAAACAGGGACAGATCAATCAGCCCCAGCATTTT
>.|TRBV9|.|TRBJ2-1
CASSVTSISEQFF
TGTGCCAGCAGCGTCACTAGCATTAGTGAGCAGTTCTTC